This entry lists 16 T cell receptor beta chains sequenced from one sample in a study of regulatory T cells in long-lasting Graves disease. According to the study, TCR beta libraries were built with iRepertoire HTBI primers and CDR3-region Arm-PCR. TCRdb reanalysed the multiplex PCR reads using MiXCR and keeps one entry per CDR3 protein. The data hold around 430,000 distinct CDR3 sequences, with less than 25% observed a single time. Indicated time point: persistent/refractory GD, antithyroid drugs over 5 years with positive TRAb. RNA isolated from PBMCs was used to make the TCR library. Sequencing was performed on peripheral blood mononuclear cells (PBMCs), taken when the disease was refractory, from a patient treated with antithyroid drugs. The receptors derive from a female donor with Graves disease.

This clonotype has a handful of counts. The chain is built from TRBV25-1 and TRBJ1-6, with D perhaps TRBD1 (6 bases). This CDR3 comprises 15 residues. V lost 4 bases, J lost 10 bases, and 17 bases lay in between. Germline-derived CDR1 and CDR2 are MGHDK and SYGVNS. This chain's CDR3 is CASSAERGLRSPLHF. The CDR3 bases are TGTGCCAGCAGTGCGGAAAGGGGGTTACGGTCACCCCTCCACTTT.

The chain employs TRBV18 and TRBJ1-1; no definite D call. The V and J ends lost 0 bases and 8 bases respectively, with 10 bases between them. CDR3 length equals 13 residues. Germline assignment: CDR1 KGHSH and CDR2 LQKENI. The CDR3: CASSPPAAREAFF. The DNA for the CDR3 is TGTGCCAGCTCACCACCTGCGGCTCGCGAAGCTTTCTTT. Full variable domain (missing parts from reference TRBV18 and TRBJ1-1): NAGVMQNPRHLVRRRGQEARLRCSPMKGHSHVYWYRQLPEEGLKFMVYLQKENIIDESGMPKERFSAEFPKEGPSILRIQQVVRGDSAAYFCASSPPAAREAFFGQGTRLTVV.

This clonotype was recorded many times. This chain uses TRBV3-1 with TRBJ1-1, with D maybe TRBD1 (5 bases). The CDR3 is made up of 11 amino acids. Germline V CDR1 and CDR2: LGHDT, YNNKEL (reference sequence). V was cut by 3 bases and J by 9 bases, with 8 bases left in between. The CDR3 sequence is CASSHRAQAFF. The CDR3 DNA reads as TGTGCCAGCAGCCACAGGGCCCAAGCTTTCTTT.

This clonotype was picked up many times. The chain couples TRBV6-1 to TRBJ1-2; no clear D. The CDR3 has 13 residues. Germline CDR1 is MNHNS and CDR2 is SASEGT. V was cut by 8 bases and J by 2 bases, with 12 bases left in between. CDR3 sequence reads: CASCFSTNYGYTF. The CDR3 DNA follows: TGTGCCAGCTGCTTCAGCACGAACTATGGCTACACCTTC.

V gene TRBV12-3 or TRBV12-4 combines with J gene TRBJ1-5, with TRBD1 identical over 7 bases. V was pared by 5 bases and J by 9 bases, with 10 bases of the junction left unmatched. CDR3 length: 14 amino acids. This chain's CDR3 is CASSSRDRQGPQHF. Written as DNA, the CDR3 is TGTGCCAGCAGTAGCCGGGACAGACAGGGGCCCCAGCATTTT.

This clonotype has at least ten counts. The chain links TRBV28 to TRBJ2-5; TRBD1 matches 9 bases. CDR3 length: 15 residues. The J segment lost 3 bases and the V segment lost 5 bases, leaving 7 bases of the junction unmatched. CDR1 and CDR2 (germline): MDHEN, SYDVKM. The CDR3 protein is CASSPTGQGEETQYF. CDR3 DNA sequence: TGTGCCAGCAGTCCCACGGGACAGGGCGAAGAGACCCAGTACTTC. The complete variable domain, with remaining parts taken from reference TRBV28 and TRBJ2-5, reads DVKVTQSSRYLVKRTGEKVFLECVQDMDHENMFWYRQDPGLGLRLIYFSYDVKMKEKGDIPEGYSVSREKKERFSLILESASTNQTSMYLCASSPTGQGEETQYFGPGTRLLVL.

The chain combines TRBV5-1 with TRBJ1-1; TRBD1 is a possible D gene (5 bases). Deletions cut 3 bases from V and 12 bases from J, with 27 bases between. The CDR3 runs to 16 residues. The germline V gene encodes CDR1 SGHRS and CDR2 YFSETQ. CDR3 in amino acids: CASSWDGSYRTEETFF. The CDR3 DNA is TGCGCCAGCAGCTGGGACGGTAGCTATCGTACCGAAGAAACTTTCTTT.

V is TRBV28 and J is TRBJ1-4; D is ambiguous. The CDR3 has 14 amino acids. V lost 4 bases to trimming and J lost 6 bases, with 12 bases between them. Germline CDR1 and CDR2: MDHEN and SYDVKM. The CDR3 is CASSSTLEDEKLFF. The DNA for the CDR3 is TGTGCCAGCAGTTCAACCCTCGAGGATGAAAAACTGTTTTTT. Full variable domain (remainder filled in from reference TRBV28 and TRBJ1-4): DVKVTQSSRYLVKRTGEKVFLECVQDMDHENMFWYRQDPGLGLRLIYFSYDVKMKEKGDIPEGYSVSREKKERFSLILESASTNQTSMYLCASSSTLEDEKLFFGSGTQLSVL.

The table lists this clonotype with many counts. The rearrangement uses TRBV6-1 and TRBJ2-5; 7 positions match TRBD2. The CDR3 is 16 residues long. Germline V CDR1 and CDR2: MNHNS, SASEGT. V was clipped by 5 bases and J by 5 bases; unmatched bases: 14. The CDR3 region is CASSPWGAGDEETQYF. DNA for the CDR3: TGTGCCAGCAGTCCCTGGGGTGCGGGGGATGAGGAGACCCAGTACTTC.

This clonotype was seen a handful of times. This chain joins TRBV27 and TRBJ1-5; 7 bases map to TRBD1. The V gene's germline CDR1 is MNHEY and CDR2 SMNVEV (reference sequence). V was clipped by 5 bases and J by 4 bases; unmatched bases: 2. This CDR3 is 13 amino acids long. The CDR3 coding sequence is TGTGCCAGCAGTGGACAGGAAAATCAGCCCCAGCATTTT. Protein product: CASSGQENQPQHF.

This clonotype has at least ten counts. The chain combines TRBV6-1 with TRBJ2-5; D is tentatively TRBD1 or TRBD2 (6 bases each). The length of the CDR3 is 14 residues. Germline V lookup: CDR1 MNHNS, CDR2 SASEGT. Trimming removed 2 bases from V and 6 bases from J, with 13 bases in between. CDR3 in amino acids: CASSERTGAQTQYF. CDR3 bases: TGTGCCAGCAGTGAAAGGACGGGGGCTCAGACCCAGTACTTC.

This clonotype showed up just a few times. The chain has TRBV20-1 and TRBJ2-7; no clear D. Germline assignment: CDR1 DFQATT and CDR2 SNEGSKA (reference sequence). The CDR3 length is 15 residues. V was shortened by 0 bases and J by 6 bases, with 18 bases between the two germline ends. CDR3 region: CSAREAGPQRGEQYF. CDR3 nucleotides: TGCAGTGCTAGAGAAGCCGGGCCCCAGAGAGGCGAGCAGTACTTC.

This clonotype has a handful of counts. The chain is built from TRBV7-2 and TRBJ2-7; D is possibly TRBD2 (7 bases). CDR1 and CDR2 from the germline V gene are SGHTA and FQGNSA. The CDR3 sequence is 15 residues long. V shed 5 bases and J shed 3 bases, with 17 bases lying between them. DNA of the CDR3: TGTGCCAGCAGCCCCCCAGGAGGGGGGGGCTACGAGCAGTACTTC. Protein product: CASSPPGGGGYEQYF.

This clonotype turned up a few times. The chain is built from TRBV6-2 or TRBV6-3 and TRBJ2-7; TRBD1 matches at 11 bases. Losses at the gene ends were 4 bases for V and 2 bases for J; bases not matched to a gene: 16. Germline V lookup: CDR1 MNHEY, CDR2 SVGEGT. This CDR3 has 19 residues. The CDR3 here is CASSLLPGQGGSGAYEQYF. CDR3 DNA: TGTGCCAGCAGTTTGTTGCCGGGACAGGGGGGCTCGGGGGCCTACGAGCAGTACTTC.

The chain has TRBV6-1 and TRBJ1-6; TRBD1 agrees at 8 bases. CDR3 length: 16 amino acids. CDR1 and CDR2 (germline): MNHNS, SASEGT. V shed 3 bases, J shed 2 bases, and the junction held 3 bases outside the gene matches. CDR3 residues: CASSEDRATYNSPLHF. CDR3 sequence (DNA): TGTGCCAGCAGTGAGGACAGGGCAACCTATAATTCACCCCTCCACTTT.

This clonotype was counted ten times or more. V is TRBV28 and J is TRBJ1-2; TRBD1 matches 10 bases. V shed 7 bases, J shed 5 bases, and the junction held 10 bases outside the gene matches. CDR3 length equals 15 residues. In germline, CDR1 is MDHEN, CDR2 SYDVKM. CDR3 loop: CASTDIRGQGYGYTF. The CDR3 bases are TGTGCCAGCACTGACATTAGGGGACAGGGGTATGGCTACACCTTC.